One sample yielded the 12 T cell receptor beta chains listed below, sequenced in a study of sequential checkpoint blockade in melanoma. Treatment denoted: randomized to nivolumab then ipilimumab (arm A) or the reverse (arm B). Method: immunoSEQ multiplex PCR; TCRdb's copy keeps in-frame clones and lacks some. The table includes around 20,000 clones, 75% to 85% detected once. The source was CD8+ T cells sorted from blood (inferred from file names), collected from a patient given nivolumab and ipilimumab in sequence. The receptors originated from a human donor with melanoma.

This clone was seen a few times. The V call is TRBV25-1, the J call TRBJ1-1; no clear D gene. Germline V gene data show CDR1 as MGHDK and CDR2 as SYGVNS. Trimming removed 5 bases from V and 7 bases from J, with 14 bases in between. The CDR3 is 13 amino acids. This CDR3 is CASSPSPGFEAFF. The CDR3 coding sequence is TGTGCCAGCAGTCCATCCCCGGGGTTTGAAGCTTTCTTT.

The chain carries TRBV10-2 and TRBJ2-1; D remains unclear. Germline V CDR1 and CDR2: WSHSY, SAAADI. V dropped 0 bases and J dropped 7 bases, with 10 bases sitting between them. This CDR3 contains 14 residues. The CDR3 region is CASSESTLGNEQFF. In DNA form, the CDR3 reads TGCGCCAGCAGTGAGTCGACTCTGGGTAATGAGCAGTTCTTC.

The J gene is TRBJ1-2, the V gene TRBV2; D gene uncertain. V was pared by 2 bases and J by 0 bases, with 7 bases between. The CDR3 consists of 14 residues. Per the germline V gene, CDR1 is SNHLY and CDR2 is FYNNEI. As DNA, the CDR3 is TGTGCCAGCAGTGAACCGCGAGCTAACTATGGCTACACCTTC. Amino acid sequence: CASSEPRANYGYTF.

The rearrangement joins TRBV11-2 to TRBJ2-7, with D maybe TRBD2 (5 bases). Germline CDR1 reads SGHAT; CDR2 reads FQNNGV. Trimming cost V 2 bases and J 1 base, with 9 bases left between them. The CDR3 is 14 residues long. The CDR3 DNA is TGTGCCAGCAGCTTAAGGACTTTATCCTACGAGCAGTACTTC. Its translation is CASSLRTLSYEQYF.

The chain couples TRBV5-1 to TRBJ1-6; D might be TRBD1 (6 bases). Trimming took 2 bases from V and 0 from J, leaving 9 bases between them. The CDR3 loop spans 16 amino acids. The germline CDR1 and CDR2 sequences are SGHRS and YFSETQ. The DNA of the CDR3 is TGCGCCAGCAGCTTAACAGGGAGCTCCTATAATTCACCCCTCCACTTT. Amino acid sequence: CASSLTGSSYNSPLHF.

The CDR3 loop reads CASSLGALSNQPQHF. In nucleotides, the CDR3 is TGTGCCAGCAGCTTAGGGGCTCTGAGTAATCAGCCCCAGCATTTT. The chain carries TRBV7-9 and TRBJ1-5; no firm D call. The CDR3 length is 15 residues. Trimming took off 1 base at V and 4 bases at J, with 11 bases between the two ends. Germline CDR1 reads SEHNR; CDR2 reads FQNEAQ (reference sequence).

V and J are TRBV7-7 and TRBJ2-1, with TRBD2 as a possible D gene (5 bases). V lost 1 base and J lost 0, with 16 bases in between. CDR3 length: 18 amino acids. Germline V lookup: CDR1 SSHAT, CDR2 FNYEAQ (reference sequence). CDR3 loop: CASSLDGSGGASYNEQFF. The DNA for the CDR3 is TGTGCCAGCAGCTTAGATGGAAGCGGCGGAGCCTCCTACAATGAGCAGTTCTTC.

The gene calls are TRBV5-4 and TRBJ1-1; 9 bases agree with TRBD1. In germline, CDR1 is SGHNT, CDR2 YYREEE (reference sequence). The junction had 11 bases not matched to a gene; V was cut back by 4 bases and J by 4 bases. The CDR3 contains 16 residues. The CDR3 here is CASSLPGTGLPTEAFF. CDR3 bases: TGTGCCAGCAGCCTTCCCGGGACAGGGCTACCCACTGAAGCTTTCTTT. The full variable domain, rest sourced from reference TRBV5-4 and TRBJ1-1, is ETGVTQSPTHLIKTRGQQVTLRCSSQSGHNTVSWYQQALGQGPQFIFQYYREEENGRGNFPPRFSGLQFPNYSSELNVNALELDDSALYLCASSLPGTGLPTEAFFGQGTRLTVV.

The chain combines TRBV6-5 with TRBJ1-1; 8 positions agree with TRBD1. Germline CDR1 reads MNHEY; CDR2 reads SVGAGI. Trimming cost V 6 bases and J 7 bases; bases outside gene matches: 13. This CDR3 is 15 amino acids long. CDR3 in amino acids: CASRGGNSGGSEAFF. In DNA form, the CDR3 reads TGTGCCAGCAGGGGGGGGAATTCAGGGGGCAGTGAAGCTTTCTTT.

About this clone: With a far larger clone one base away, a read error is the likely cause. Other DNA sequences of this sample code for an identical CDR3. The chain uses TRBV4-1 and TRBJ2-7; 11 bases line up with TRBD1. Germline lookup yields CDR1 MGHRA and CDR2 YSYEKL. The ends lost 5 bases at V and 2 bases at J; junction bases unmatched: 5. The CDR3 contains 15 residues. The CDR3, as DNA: TGCGCCAGCAGCGGGGGACAGGGGGTCACCTACGAGCAGTACTTC. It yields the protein CASSGGQGVTYEQYF.

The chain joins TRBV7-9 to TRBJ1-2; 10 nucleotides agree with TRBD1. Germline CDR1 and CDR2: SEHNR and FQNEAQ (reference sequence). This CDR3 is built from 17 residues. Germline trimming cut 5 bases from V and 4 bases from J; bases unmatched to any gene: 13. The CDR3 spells CASSLWGTGVGVYGYTF. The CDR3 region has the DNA TGTGCCAGCAGCCTATGGGGGACAGGGGTAGGAGTCTATGGCTACACCTTC.

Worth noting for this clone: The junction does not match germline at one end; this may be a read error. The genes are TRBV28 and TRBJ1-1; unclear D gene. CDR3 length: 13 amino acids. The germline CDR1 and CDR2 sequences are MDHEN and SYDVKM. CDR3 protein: CTSSPPGNTEAFF. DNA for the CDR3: TGTACCAGCAGTCCCCCCGGGAACACTGAAGCTTTCTTT.